A selection of T cell receptor beta chains follows, all from one sample in a study of CD8 T cells in Susac syndrome. MiXCR was run by TCRdb on the immunoSEQ multiplex PCR reads, yielding one entry per CDR3 protein. The sample has about 120,000 distinct CDR3 sequences; roughly 94% are singletons. The sample consisted of CD4+ T cells from PBMCs. These TCRs come from a human donor in good health. CDR3s leave out the opening cysteine and the closing phenylalanine or tryptophan. The order of the fields is clone size, V gene, D gene, J gene, CDR3 length, CDR3 protein. A D gene is named only where the DNA matches it firmly. Not every row has a clone size; where given, it reads once, few, many or a size class.

>NA|TRBV6-1|NA|TRBJ2-7|13
ASGRDGLEPNEQY
>NA|TRBV2|TRBD2|TRBJ2-3|14
ASSEDTSGRTDTQY
>NA|TRBV2|NA|TRBJ2-5|11
ASSLRLQETQY
>NA|TRBV24-1|TRBD1|TRBJ2-3|14
ATSVPPGQGADTQY
>NA|TRBV19|TRBD1|TRBJ1-5|14
ASSRTGGEPNQPQH
>NA|TRBV18|NA|TRBJ2-5|12
ASSLRTDQETQY
>NA|TRBV7-3|TRBD2|TRBJ2-1|12
ASSKTSGWNEQF
>NA|TRBV7-9|TRBD1|TRBJ2-5|11
ASSRDREFAQY
>NA|TRBV29-1|NA|TRBJ1-1|12
SVVKGRGNTEAF
>NA|TRBV7-9|NA|TRBJ2-3|11
ACPGGTTDTQY
>NA|TRBV20-1|NA|TRBJ2-3|12
SARRSGVTDTQY
>NA|TRBV6-5|TRBD1|TRBJ2-1|12
ASSYGQGSTEQF
>NA|TRBV4-2|NA|TRBJ2-2|12
ASSQDLDTGELF
>once|TRBV7-3|TRBD1|TRBJ2-5|13
ASSRTGVNSETQY
>once|TRBV5-6|TRBD1|TRBJ1-2|13
ASSLKQGANYGYT
>NA|TRBV5-5|NA|TRBJ1-6|13
ASSAAPGAHSPLH
>once|TRBV24-1|TRBD2|TRBJ2-1|14
ATSEAGGATYNEQF
>NA|TRBV24-1|TRBD1|TRBJ2-5|16
ATSDPAGGLFHQETQY
>NA|TRBV3-1|TRBD2|TRBJ2-5|12
ASSGPTSGQPQY
>NA|TRBV30|NA|TRBJ2-2|13
AWSRTFANTGELF
>NA|TRBV2|TRBD1|TRBJ2-3|12
ASRWGTGRDTQY
>few|TRBV5-1|NA|TRBJ2-2|13
ASRSNIPNTGELF
>NA|TRBV7-9|NA|TRBJ2-1|9
ASSQTDEQF
>NA|TRBV9|NA|TRBJ1-4|17
ASSVGLQLWQSTNEKLF
>NA|TRBV12-3/TRBV12-4|NA|TRBJ2-7|10
ASSRDPAEQY
>NA|TRBV3-1|TRBD1|TRBJ2-7|11
ASRVQGAYEQY
>NA|TRBV29-1|NA|TRBJ1-3|11
SGQGQVGNTIY
>NA|TRBV28|NA|TRBJ2-5|14
ASTPLFLGFQETQY
>NA|TRBV19|TRBD1|TRBJ2-7|11
ASSPTGRGEQY
>NA|TRBV7-9|NA|TRBJ1-1|12
ASSLDTDSTEAF
>NA|TRBV4-2|TRBD2|TRBJ2-6|16
ASSQETSGMPGANVLT
>NA|TRBV7-9|NA|TRBJ1-1|12
ASSLLGGGTEAF
>NA|TRBV2|TRBD2|TRBJ2-1|13
ASTREGLSYNEQF
>NA|TRBV18|NA|TRBJ2-3|14
ASSPSRQGGRDTQY
>NA|TRBV5-1|NA|TRBJ2-7|14
ASSLNRAPGSHEQY
>NA|TRBV19|TRBD1|TRBJ2-7|12
ASSTQGASYEQY
>NA|TRBV20-1|NA|TRBJ1-4|10
SAARTGEKLF
>NA|TRBV3-1|NA|TRBJ2-1|12
ASSRRDFNNEQF
>NA|TRBV6-1|NA|TRBJ2-5|12
ASSRGVNQETQY
>NA|TRBV6-2/TRBV6-3|TRBD1|TRBJ2-1|10
ATQLGTGGKF
>NA|TRBV20-1|NA|TRBJ2-5|13
SARALAGPQETQY
>NA|TRBV12-3/TRBV12-4|TRBD1|TRBJ1-1|13
ASSSREGGGGEAF
>NA|TRBV7-2|NA|TRBJ2-7|13
ASRPIRGKSYEQY
>NA|TRBV10-3|TRBD2|TRBJ2-5|14
AISMTSGTSGETQY
>once|TRBV4-3|TRBD1|TRBJ1-1|13
ASSRDRVMNTEAF
>NA|TRBV30|NA|TRBJ1-2|11
AWSVQVTYGYT
>NA|TRBV12-3/TRBV12-4|NA|TRBJ1-5|12
ASTLPGGDQPQH
>NA|TRBV6-5|NA|TRBJ2-7|11
ASTRQDTYEQY
>once|TRBV20-1|NA|TRBJ1-2|12
SARGGTIGFGYT
>once|TRBV7-9|NA|TRBJ2-3|11
ASSLKGTDTQY
>NA|TRBV5-8|TRBD2|TRBJ2-5|14
ASSPYGLAGRETQY
>NA|TRBV20-1|TRBD2|TRBJ2-3|11
SRSGSSTDTQY
>NA|TRBV12-3/TRBV12-4|NA|TRBJ2-6|12
ASSLIGGANVLT
>NA|TRBV9|TRBD1|TRBJ2-1|14
ASSVYISFRGNEQF